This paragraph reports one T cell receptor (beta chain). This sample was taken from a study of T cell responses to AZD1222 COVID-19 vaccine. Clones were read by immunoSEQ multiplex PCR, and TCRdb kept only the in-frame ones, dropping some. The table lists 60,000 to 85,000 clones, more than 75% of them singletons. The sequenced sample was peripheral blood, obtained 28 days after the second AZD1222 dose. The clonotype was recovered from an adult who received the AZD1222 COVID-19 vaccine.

The CDR3 region is CASRPRTGKEKLFF. CDR3 sequence (DNA): TGTGCCAGCAGACCCCGGACGGGAAAGGAAAAACTGTTTTTT. The J gene is TRBJ1-4, the V gene TRBV2; D gene ambiguous. The germline V and J ends were trimmed by 6 bases and 8 bases, with 16 bases remaining between them. This CDR3 contains 14 residues. Germline assignment: CDR1 SNHLY and CDR2 FYNNEI.